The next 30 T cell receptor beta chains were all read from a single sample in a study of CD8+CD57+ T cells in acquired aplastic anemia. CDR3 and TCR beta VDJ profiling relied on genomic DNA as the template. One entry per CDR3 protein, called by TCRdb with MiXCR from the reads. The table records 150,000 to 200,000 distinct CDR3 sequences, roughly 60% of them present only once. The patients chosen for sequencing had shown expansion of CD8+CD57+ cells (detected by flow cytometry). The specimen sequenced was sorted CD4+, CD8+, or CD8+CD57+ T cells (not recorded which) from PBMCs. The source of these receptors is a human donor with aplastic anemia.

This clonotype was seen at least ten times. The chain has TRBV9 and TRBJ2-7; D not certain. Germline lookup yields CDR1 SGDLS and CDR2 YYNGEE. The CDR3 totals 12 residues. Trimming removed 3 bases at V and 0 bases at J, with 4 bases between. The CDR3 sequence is CASSDDSYEQYF. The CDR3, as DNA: TGTGCCAGCAGCGATGACTCCTACGAGCAGTACTTC.

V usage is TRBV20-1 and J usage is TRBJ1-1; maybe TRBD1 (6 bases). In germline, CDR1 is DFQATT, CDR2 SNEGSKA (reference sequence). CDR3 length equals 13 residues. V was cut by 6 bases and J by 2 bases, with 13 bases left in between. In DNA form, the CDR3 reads TGCAGTGCCCTACAGGGAGGCAACACTGAAGCTTTCTTT. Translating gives CSALQGGNTEAFF.

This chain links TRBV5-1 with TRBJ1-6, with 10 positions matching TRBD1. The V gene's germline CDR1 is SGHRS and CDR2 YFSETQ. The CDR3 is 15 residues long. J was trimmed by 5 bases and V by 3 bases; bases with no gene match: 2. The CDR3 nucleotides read TGCGCCAGCAGCTGGGGGACAGGGGATAATTCACCCCTCCACTTT. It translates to CASSWGTGDNSPLHF.

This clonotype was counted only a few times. CDR3 in DNA: TGTGCCAGCAGAGGCTACACCTTC. As protein: CASRGYTF. The chain combines TRBV27 with TRBJ1-2, with D hard to call. The CDR3 runs 8 residues. From germline, CDR1 is MNHEY and CDR2 SMNVEV (reference sequence). V gave up 6 bases and J gave up 8 bases, with 1 base separating them.

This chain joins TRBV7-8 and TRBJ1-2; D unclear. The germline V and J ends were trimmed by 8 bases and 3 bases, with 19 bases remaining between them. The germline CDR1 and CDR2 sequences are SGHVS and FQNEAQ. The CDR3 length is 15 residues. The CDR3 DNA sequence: TGTGCCAGCGCTTGGGGAGCATCCACCCACTATGGCTACACCTTC. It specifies CASAWGASTHYGYTF.

This CDR3 reads CASRDRLNTEAFF. The CDR3 DNA reads as TGTGCCAGCAGGGACAGGTTGAACACTGAAGCTTTCTTT. The chain employs TRBV27 and TRBJ1-1; 7 bases agree with TRBD1. With V trimmed by 6 bases and J by 0 bases, 1 base remained unmatched. This CDR3 is built from 13 residues. The germline V gene has CDR1 MNHEY and CDR2 SMNVEV (reference sequence).

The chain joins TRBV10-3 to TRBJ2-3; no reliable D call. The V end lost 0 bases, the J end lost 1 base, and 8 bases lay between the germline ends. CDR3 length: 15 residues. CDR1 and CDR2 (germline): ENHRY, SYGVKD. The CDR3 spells CAISESMVGTDTQYF. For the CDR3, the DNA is TGTGCCATCAGTGAGTCGATGGTCGGCACAGATACGCAGTATTTT.

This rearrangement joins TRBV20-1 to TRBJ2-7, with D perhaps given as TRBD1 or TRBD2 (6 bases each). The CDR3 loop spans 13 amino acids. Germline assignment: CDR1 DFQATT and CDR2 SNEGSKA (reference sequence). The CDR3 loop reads CSVVWGASYEQYF. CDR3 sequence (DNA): TGCAGCGTTGTCTGGGGGGCTAGCTACGAGCAGTACTTC.

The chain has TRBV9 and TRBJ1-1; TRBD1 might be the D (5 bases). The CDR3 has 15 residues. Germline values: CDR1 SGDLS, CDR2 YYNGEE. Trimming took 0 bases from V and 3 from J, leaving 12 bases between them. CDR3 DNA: TGTGCCAGCAGCGTAGGTTCCAGGGCTTACACTGAAGCTTTCTTT. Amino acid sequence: CASSVGSRAYTEAFF.

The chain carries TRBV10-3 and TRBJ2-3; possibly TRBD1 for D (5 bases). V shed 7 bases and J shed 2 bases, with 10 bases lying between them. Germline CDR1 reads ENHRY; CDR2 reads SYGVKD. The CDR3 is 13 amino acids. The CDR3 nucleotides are TGTGCCATCAACCAGGGTGACACAGATACGCAGTATTTT. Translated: CAINQGDTDTQYF.

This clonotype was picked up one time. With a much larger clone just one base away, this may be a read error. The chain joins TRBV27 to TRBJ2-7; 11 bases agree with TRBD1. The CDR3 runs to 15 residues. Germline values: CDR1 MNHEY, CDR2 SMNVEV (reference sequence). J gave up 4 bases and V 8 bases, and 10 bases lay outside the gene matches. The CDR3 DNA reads TGTGCCAGCGGTTCACGGACAGGGGGCGTTTACGAGCAGTACTTC. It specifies CASGSRTGGVYEQYF.

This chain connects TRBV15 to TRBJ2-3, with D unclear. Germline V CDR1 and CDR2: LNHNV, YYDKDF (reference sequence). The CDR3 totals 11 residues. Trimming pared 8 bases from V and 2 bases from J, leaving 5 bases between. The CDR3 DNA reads TGTGCCACCGGGGTCACAGATACGCAGTATTTT. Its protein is CATGVTDTQYF.

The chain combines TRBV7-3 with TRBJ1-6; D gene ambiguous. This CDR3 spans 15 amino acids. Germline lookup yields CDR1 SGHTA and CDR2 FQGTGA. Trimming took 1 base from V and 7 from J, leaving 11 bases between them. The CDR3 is CASSLKSGGNSPLHF. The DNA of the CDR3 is TGTGCCAGCAGCTTAAAGTCTGGAGGCAATTCACCCCTCCACTTT. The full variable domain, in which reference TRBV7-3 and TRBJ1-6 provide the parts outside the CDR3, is GAGVSQTPSNKVTEKGKYVELRCDPISGHTALYWYRQSLGQGPEFLIYFQGTGAADDSGLPNDRFFAVRPEGSVSTLKIQRTERGDSAVYLCASSLKSGGNSPLHFGNGTRLTVT.

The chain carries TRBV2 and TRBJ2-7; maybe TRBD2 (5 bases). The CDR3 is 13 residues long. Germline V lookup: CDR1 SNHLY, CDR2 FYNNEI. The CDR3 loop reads CASFKGSSYEQYF. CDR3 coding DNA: TGTGCTAGCTTTAAAGGGAGCTCCTACGAGCAGTACTTC.

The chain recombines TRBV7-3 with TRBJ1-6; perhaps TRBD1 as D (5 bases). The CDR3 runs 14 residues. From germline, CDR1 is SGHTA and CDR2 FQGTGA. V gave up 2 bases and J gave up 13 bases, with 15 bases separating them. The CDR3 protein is CASSLEVSGTPLHF. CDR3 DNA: TGTGCCAGCAGCTTAGAGGTCTCGGGGACGCCCCTCCACTTT.

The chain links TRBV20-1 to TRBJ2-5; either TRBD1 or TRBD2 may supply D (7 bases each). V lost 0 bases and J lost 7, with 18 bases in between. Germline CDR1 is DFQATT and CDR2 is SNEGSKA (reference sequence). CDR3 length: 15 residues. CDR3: CSAREGQMWGGTQYF. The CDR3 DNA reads TGCAGTGCTAGAGAGGGACAGATGTGGGGGGGGACCCAGTACTTC.

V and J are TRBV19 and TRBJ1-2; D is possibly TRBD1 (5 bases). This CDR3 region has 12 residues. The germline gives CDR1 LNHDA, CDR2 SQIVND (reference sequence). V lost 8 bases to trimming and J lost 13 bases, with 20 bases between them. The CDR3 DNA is TGTGCCAGTGCGGCCAGGGAGGTCAGGATCACCTTC. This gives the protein CASAAREVRITF.

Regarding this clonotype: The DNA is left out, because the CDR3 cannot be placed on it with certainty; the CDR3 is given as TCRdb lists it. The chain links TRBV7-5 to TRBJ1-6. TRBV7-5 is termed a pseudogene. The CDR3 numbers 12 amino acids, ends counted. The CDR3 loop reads CISVPDSFPLHF.

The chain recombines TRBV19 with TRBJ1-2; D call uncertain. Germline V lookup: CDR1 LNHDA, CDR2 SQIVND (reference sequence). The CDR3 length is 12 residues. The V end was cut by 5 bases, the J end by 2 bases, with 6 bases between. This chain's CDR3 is CASSPNNYGYTF. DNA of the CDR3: TGTGCCAGTAGTCCGAACAACTATGGCTACACCTTC.

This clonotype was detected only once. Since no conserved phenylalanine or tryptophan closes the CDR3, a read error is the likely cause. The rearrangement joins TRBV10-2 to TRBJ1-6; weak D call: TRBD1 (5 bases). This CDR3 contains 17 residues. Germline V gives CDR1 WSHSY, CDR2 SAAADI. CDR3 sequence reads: CASSESDIGSHNSPLHS. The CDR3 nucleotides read TGCGCCAGCAGTGAGTCGGACATAGGCTCCCATAATTCACCCCTCCACTCT.

CDR3 region: CSARGSGSSYNEQFF. CDR3 coding DNA: TGCAGTGCTAGAGGCAGCGGGAGCTCCTACAATGAGCAGTTCTTC. This chain joins TRBV20-1 and TRBJ2-1, with 8 bases aligning to TRBD2. V lost 1 base and J lost 0; bases outside the gene matches: 2. Per the germline V gene, CDR1 is DFQATT and CDR2 is SNEGSKA (reference sequence). The CDR3 totals 15 residues.

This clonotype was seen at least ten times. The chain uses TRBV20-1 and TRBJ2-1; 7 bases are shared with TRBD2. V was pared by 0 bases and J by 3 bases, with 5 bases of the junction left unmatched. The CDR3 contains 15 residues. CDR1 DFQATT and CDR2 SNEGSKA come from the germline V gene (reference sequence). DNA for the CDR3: TGCAGTGCTAGAGAAATACGGGGGGACTACAATGAGCAGTTCTTC. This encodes CSAREIRGDYNEQFF.

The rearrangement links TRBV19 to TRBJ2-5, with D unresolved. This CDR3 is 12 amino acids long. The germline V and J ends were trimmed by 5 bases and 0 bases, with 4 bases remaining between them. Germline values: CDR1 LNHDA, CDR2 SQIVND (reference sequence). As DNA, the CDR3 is TGTGCCAGTAGTGGAAACCAAGAGACCCAGTACTTC. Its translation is CASSGNQETQYF.

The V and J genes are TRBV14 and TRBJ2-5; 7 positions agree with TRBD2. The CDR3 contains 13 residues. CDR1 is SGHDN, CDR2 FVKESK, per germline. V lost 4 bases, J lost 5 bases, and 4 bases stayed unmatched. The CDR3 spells CASSRDYSETQYF. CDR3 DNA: TGTGCCAGCAGCCGGGACTATTCGGAGACCCAGTACTTC.

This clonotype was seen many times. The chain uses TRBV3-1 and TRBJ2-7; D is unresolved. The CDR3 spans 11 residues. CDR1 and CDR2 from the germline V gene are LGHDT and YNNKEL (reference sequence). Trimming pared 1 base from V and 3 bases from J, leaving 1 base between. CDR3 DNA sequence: TGTGCCAGCAGCCAAGGCTACGAGCAGTACTTC. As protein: CASSQGYEQYF.

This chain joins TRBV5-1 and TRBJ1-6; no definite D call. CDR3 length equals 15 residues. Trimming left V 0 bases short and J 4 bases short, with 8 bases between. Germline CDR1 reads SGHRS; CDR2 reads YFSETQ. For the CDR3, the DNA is TGCGCCAGCAGCTTGGGAGGGATATATAATTCACCCCTCCACTTT. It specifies CASSLGGIYNSPLHF.

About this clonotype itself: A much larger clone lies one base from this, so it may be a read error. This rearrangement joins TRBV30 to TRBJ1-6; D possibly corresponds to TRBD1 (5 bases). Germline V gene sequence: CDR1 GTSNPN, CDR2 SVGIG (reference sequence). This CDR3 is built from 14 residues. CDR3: CAWSVGLGNSLLHF. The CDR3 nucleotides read TGTGCCTGGAGTGTGGGGCTCGGGAATTCACTCCTCCACTTT.

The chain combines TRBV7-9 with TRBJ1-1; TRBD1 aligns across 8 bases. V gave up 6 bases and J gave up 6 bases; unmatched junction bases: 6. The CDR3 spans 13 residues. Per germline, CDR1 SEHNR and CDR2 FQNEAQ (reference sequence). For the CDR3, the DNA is TGTGCCAGCAGGACAGGGGTGCTGGCTGAAGCTTTCTTT. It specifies CASRTGVLAEAFF. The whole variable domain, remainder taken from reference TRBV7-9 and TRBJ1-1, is DTGVSQNPRHKITKRGQNVTFRCDPISEHNRLYWYRQTLGQGPEFLTYFQNEAQLEKSRLLSDRFSAERPKGSFSTLEIQRTEQGDSAMYLCASRTGVLAEAFFGQGTRLTVV.

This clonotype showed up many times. The CDR3 region is CASSLGGTGELFF. CDR3 DNA sequence: TGTGCCAGCAGCTTAGGGGGAACCGGGGAGCTGTTTTTT. The rearrangement uses TRBV7-9 and TRBJ2-2; no firm D call. Germline CDR1 and CDR2: SEHNR and FQNEAQ (reference sequence). The CDR3 covers 13 residues. Deletions cut 1 base from V and 5 bases from J, with 5 bases between.

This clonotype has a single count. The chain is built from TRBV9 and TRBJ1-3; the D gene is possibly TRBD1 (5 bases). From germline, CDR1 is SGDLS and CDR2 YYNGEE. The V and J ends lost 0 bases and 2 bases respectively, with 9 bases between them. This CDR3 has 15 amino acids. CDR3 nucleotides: TGTGCCAGCAGCGTAGCGGGGGGGACTGGAAACACCATATATTTT. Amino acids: CASSVAGGTGNTIYF.